Presented here are 14 T cell receptor beta chains from one specimen sequenced in a study of T cell repertoires in cytomegalovirus infection. Their target antigens are unknown. TCRdb itself ran the reads through MiXCR, one entry per CDR3 protein. The data show approximately 990,000 distinct CDR3 sequences, with around 30% seen just once and about an eighth held by the top ten. Sequences were derived from cultured CD8+ T cells from PBMCs, sampled from culture after CMV antigen stimulation. These receptors were collected from a human donor in good health (CMV status not recorded). Some clones in this sample may be carry-over from other donors' samples.

J is TRBJ1-1 and V is TRBV20-1; possibly TRBD1 for D (5 bases). The V gene's germline CDR1 is DFQATT and CDR2 SNEGSKA (reference sequence). CDR3 size: 13 residues. V lost 7 bases to trimming and J lost 0 bases, with 12 bases between them. In DNA, the CDR3 is TGCAGTGTCCCGAGGGGCTTGAACACTGAAGCTTTCTTT. Protein: CSVPRGLNTEAFF.

In its sample, this clonotype was seen a few times. The chain employs TRBV6-6 and TRBJ2-5, with TRBD2 matching over 8 bases. V shed 6 bases, J shed 5 bases, and the junction held 14 bases outside the gene matches. Germline loops: CDR1 MNHNY, CDR2 SVGAGI (reference sequence). The CDR3 loop spans 16 amino acids. The CDR3 DNA is TGTGCCAGCAGATTTACGGGACGCCCTAGCGGGGAGACCCAGTACTTC. This codes for CASRFTGRPSGETQYF.

This clonotype has more than one count but fewer than ten. The limits of the CDR3 on the DNA are not certain, so only TCRdb's listed CDR3 is given. V and J are TRBV9 and TRBJ2-6. With termini counted, the CDR3 has 14 amino acids. Germline V gene lookup returns CDR1 SGDLS and CDR2 YYNGEE. The CDR3 sequence is CASSDTFGANVLTF.

This sequence joins TRBV24-1 and TRBJ2-5; 10 nucleotides line up with TRBD1. Losses at the gene ends were 6 bases for V and 4 bases for J; bases not matched to a gene: 7. CDR3 length: 15 residues. CDR1 is KGHDR and CDR2 is SFDVKD in the germline V gene. CDR3 sequence (DNA): TGTGCCACCAGTACCTCGACAGGGGGCGCAGAGACCCAGTACTTC. The encoded protein is CATSTSTGGAETQYF.

In its sample, this clonotype was seen a few times. V is TRBV12-3 or TRBV12-4 and J is TRBJ1-1; 7 positions agree with TRBD1. The CDR3 runs to 15 residues. The junction had 13 bases not matched to a gene; V was cut back by 8 bases and J by 4 bases. The CDR3 here is CASPGKGAGSTEAFF. DNA for the CDR3: TGTGCCAGCCCTGGGAAGGGGGCAGGGAGCACTGAAGCTTTCTTT.

The sample holds a few counts of this clonotype. The chain combines TRBV4-1 with TRBJ1-2; TRBD1 is a possible D gene (5 bases). Trimming took off 2 bases at V and 2 bases at J, with 12 bases between the two ends. The CDR3 runs 15 residues. Germline V CDR1 and CDR2: MGHRA, YSYEKL. The DNA for the CDR3 is TGCGCCAGCAGCCAATCTGGGGCTTTCAACTATGGCTACACCTTC. This translates into CASSQSGAFNYGYTF.

This chain joins TRBV19 and TRBJ1-1, with D possibly TRBD1 on 6 matching bases. V was cut by 3 bases and J by 7 bases, with 12 bases left in between. CDR3 length: 13 residues. Germline CDR1 and CDR2: LNHDA and SQIVND (reference sequence). The CDR3 DNA is TGTGCCAGTAGTATGGGGGGGGGGCGTGAAGCTTTCTTT. It is translated as CASSMGGGREAFF.

There are many counts of this clonotype. J is TRBJ2-5 and V is TRBV7-6; the D gene is possibly TRBD1 (5 bases). Trimming took off 1 base at V and 1 base at J, with 10 bases between the two ends. This CDR3 has 15 residues. CDR1 and CDR2 from the germline V gene are SGHVS and FNYEAQ. The CDR3 bases are TGTGCCAGCAGCTTAGTTTACAGGACCCAAGAGACCCAGTACTTC. Translated: CASSLVYRTQETQYF.

This clonotype has a handful of counts. V usage is TRBV28 and J usage is TRBJ2-7, with a tentative D call TRBD2 (6 bases). This CDR3 contains 12 residues. V was clipped by 4 bases and J by 9 bases, with 13 bases between them. Germline CDR1 is MDHEN and CDR2 is SYDVKM. In DNA form, the CDR3 reads TGTGCCAGCAGTTCCCGGGACTTACGGCAGTACGTC. It specifies CASSSRDLRQYV.

There are many counts of this clonotype. J is TRBJ2-3 and V is TRBV7-8; TRBD2 matches at 9 bases. Germline assignment: CDR1 SGHVS and CDR2 FQNEAQ. V trimming: 1 base; J trimming: 5 bases; junction bases outside the gene matches: 7. The CDR3 is 16 residues long. CDR3 in amino acids: CASSLGGGGALDTQYF. CDR3 in DNA: TGTGCCAGCAGCTTAGGGGGCGGGGGGGCCCTAGATACGCAGTATTTT. Full variable domain (missing parts from reference TRBV7-8 and TRBJ2-3): GAGVSQSPRYKVAKRGQDVALRCDPISGHVSLFWYQQALGQGPEFLTYFQNEAQLDKSGLPSDRFFAERPEGSVSTLKIQRTQQEDSAVYLCASSLGGGGALDTQYFGPGTRLTVL.

This chain joins TRBV4-3 and TRBJ1-4; D not resolved. This CDR3 is built from 15 residues. V lost 4 bases and J 7 bases, leaving 16 bases between the germline ends. The germline V gene has CDR1 LGHNA and CDR2 YSLEER. The CDR3 coding sequence is TGCGCCAGCAGCCCAAATGAGTTTTTAGTTGAAAAACTGTTTTTT. Protein sequence: CASSPNEFLVEKLFF.

The rearrangement links TRBV6-2 or TRBV6-3 to TRBJ2-2, with D possibly being TRBD1 (5 bases). The V gene lost 2 bases and the J gene lost 7 bases, with 14 bases spanning the gap. Per the germline V gene, CDR1 is MNHEY and CDR2 is SVGEGT. The CDR3 contains 15 residues. The CDR3 nucleotides read TGTGCCAGCAGTTACCGGGCAGGGTACGTCGGGGAGCTGTTTTTT. Its translation is CASSYRAGYVGELFF.

The sample holds a few counts of this clonotype. CDR3 amino acids: CASGAGANTEAFF. CDR3 DNA sequence: TGTGCCAGCGGCGCAGGGGCGAACACTGAAGCTTTCTTT. The chain joins TRBV12-3 or TRBV12-4 to TRBJ1-1; possible D gene TRBD1, 6 bases. This CDR3 spans 13 amino acids. The V and J ends lost 8 bases and 1 base respectively, with 11 bases between them.

This clonotype was seen once. The chain couples TRBV6-1 to TRBJ1-1; 8 nucleotides align to TRBD1. Germline CDR1 reads MNHNS; CDR2 reads SASEGT. The CDR3 extends over 14 amino acids. The J segment lost 5 bases and the V segment lost 4 bases, leaving 6 bases of the junction unmatched. The CDR3 DNA sequence: TGTGCCAGCAGTGCCCACACAGGGGGAACTGAAGCTTTCTTT. Encoded protein: CASSAHTGGTEAFF.